This is a list of T cell receptor beta chains from one sample in a study of T cells after yellow fever vaccination. MiXCR, run by TCRdb on the 5' RACE reads, gives a single entry per CDR3 protein. The sample shows 150,000 to 200,000 distinct CDR3 sequences, approximately 10% of them seen only once. The input for sequencing was CD8+ T cells sorted from PBMCs, taken 15 days after the yellow fever booster vaccination. These receptors originate from a man younger than 35 who received the YFV17D yellow fever vaccine. The CDR3 runs from the conserved cysteine through the conserved F or W. D genes are given only for firm matches. Size tells how often a clone was seen (once, few, many) or the class of an expanded clone, and some rows leave it out.

j_call	d_call	v_call	cdr3_length	clone_size	cdr3_nt	cdr3_aa
TRBJ1-5	NA	TRBV6-2/TRBV6-3	13	many	TGTGCCAGCAGTTACGGGTGGGGTCAGCCCCAGCATTTT	CASSYGWGQPQHF
TRBJ1-2	NA	TRBV7-9	15	NA	TGTGCCAGCAGCTCCGTAGGACTGGGGGAATTGGGCTACACCTTC	CASSSVGLGELGYTF
TRBJ2-7	TRBD1	TRBV20-1	16	few	TGCAGTGCCAGAGGACAGGGGGCCACCCTTTCCTACGAGCAGTACTTC	CSARGQGATLSYEQYF
TRBJ1-1	NA	TRBV19	14	few	TGTGCCAGTAGTATGGTGGAGCTGAACACTGAAGCTTTCTTT	CASSMVELNTEAFF
TRBJ2-5	NA	TRBV2	17	NA	TGTGCCAGCTACGACATTCGGGACCTATCCGCCGGGGAGACCCAGTACTTC	CASYDIRDLSAGETQYF
TRBJ2-7	TRBD1	TRBV30	16	few	TGTGCCTGGACCCAGCCTTACAGGGGGCAGCCCTACGAGCAGTACTTC	CAWTQPYRGQPYEQYF
TRBJ2-3	TRBD1	TRBV20-1	11	NA	TGCAGTGCCGTTACCGACAGGGTCCATTTTTTT	CSAVTDRVHFF
TRBJ2-3	NA	TRBV9	13	NA	TGTGCCAGCAGCGAGGAGAGCACAGATACGCAGTATTTT	CASSEESTDTQYF
TRBJ1-2	NA	TRBV11-2	13	many	TGTGCCAGCACTGAAGGGGGGGTCTATGGCTACACCTTC	CASTEGGVYGYTF
TRBJ2-1	NA	TRBV20-1	11	NA	TGCAGTGCTCAACTGGGGAATGAGCAGTTCTTC	CSAQLGNEQFF
TRBJ2-2	NA	TRBV29-1	12	many	TGCAGCGTTGAAGAGCCCGTCGGGGAGCTGTTTTTT	CSVEEPVGELFF
TRBJ2-1	NA	TRBV4-1	13	NA	TGCGCCAGCAGCCAAGAGGTGGGAGACAGAGAGTTCTTC	CASSQEVGDREFF
TRBJ2-1	TRBD2	TRBV9	15	NA	TGTGCCAGCAGCGTAGCGGGGGGGCTCAACAATGAGCAGTTCTTC	CASSVAGGLNNEQFF
TRBJ1-1	TRBD1	TRBV6-2/TRBV6-3	15	NA	TGTGCCAGCACATACCCACAGGGGGTGAACACTGAAGCTTTCTTT	CASTYPQGVNTEAFF
TRBJ2-1	TRBD2	TRBV3-1	13	many	TGTGCCGCGGGGGGGAGCTCCTACAATGAGCAGTTCTTC	CAAGGSSYNEQFF
TRBJ2-1	NA	TRBV7-2	15	NA	TGTGCCAGCAGCACTAGGTGGGGGGAGTACAATGAGCAGTTCTTC	CASSTRWGEYNEQFF
TRBJ1-5	TRBD1	TRBV6-5	14	NA	TGTGCCAGCAGTGGACAGGGGGGGCATCAGCCCCAGCATTTT	CASSGQGGHQPQHF
TRBJ2-3	NA	TRBV10-3	13	many	TGTGCCACGCTAGCATATAGCACAGATACGCAGTATTTT	CATLAYSTDTQYF
TRBJ2-1	TRBD2	TRBV29-1	18	many	TGCAGCGTTGAGTCCGCATTATTAGCGGGGGCGAGGTACAATGAGCAGTTCTTC	CSVESALLAGARYNEQFF
TRBJ2-7	NA	TRBV20-1	13	NA	TGCAGTGCTAGAGAAGCAGGGCTTTACGAGCAGTACTTC	CSAREAGLYEQYF
TRBJ1-6	NA	TRBV6-1	17	few	TGTGCCAGCAGTGACCGGTTGGGGCTGAACTATAATTCACCCCTCCACTTT	CASSDRLGLNYNSPLHF
TRBJ2-7	NA	TRBV7-9	13	few	TGTGCCAGCAGCAATTCCCTATTTTACGAGCAGTACTTC	CASSNSLFYEQYF
TRBJ2-1	TRBD2	TRBV2	18	few	TGTGCCAGCAGTTCGGGACTAGCGGGGGGGCTTACTTACAATGAGCAGTTCTTC	CASSSGLAGGLTYNEQFF
TRBJ2-3	NA	TRBV12-3/TRBV12-4	12	NA	TGTGCCAGTGCGGTGAGCACAGATACGCAGTATTTT	CASAVSTDTQYF
TRBJ1-1	NA	TRBV15	16	NA	TGTGCCACCAGCAGAAGTCAGGGTTTTCTAGACACTGAAGCTTTCTTT	CATSRSQGFLDTEAFF
TRBJ1-1	NA	TRBV4-1	15	few	TGCGCCAGCAGCCAATGGATTCCCAGGGCGGGTGAAGCTTTCTTT	CASSQWIPRAGEAFF
TRBJ1-1	NA	TRBV5-1	14	few	TGCGCCAGCAGCAGGTGGGACGCGGGCACTGAAGCTTTCTTT	CASSRWDAGTEAFF
TRBJ1-1	NA	TRBV7-9	12	few	TGTGCCAGCAGCGGCTCAGCGCTGGAAGCTTTCTTT	CASSGSALEAFF
TRBJ2-1	NA	TRBV5-6	11	NA	TGTGCCAGCAGCTTCGGACAGAAGCAGTTCTTC	CASSFGQKQFF
TRBJ1-1	NA	TRBV5-4	13	few	TGTGCCAGCAGCCCTACAGGGAACGGTGAAGCTTTCTTT	CASSPTGNGEAFF
TRBJ1-3	NA	TRBV4-2	17	few	TGTGCCAGCAGCCATCTGCCGTTGGGAGTTTCTGGAAACACCATATATTTT	CASSHLPLGVSGNTIYF
TRBJ1-2	NA	TRBV5-4	13	few	TGTGCCAGCAGCCCGGGGGGGACCAACGGCTACACCTTC	CASSPGGTNGYTF
TRBJ2-7	NA	TRBV7-9	12	many	TGTGCCAGCGAGGGGGGACCCTACGAGCAGTACTTC	CASEGGPYEQYF
TRBJ1-2	NA	TRBV7-9	14	NA	TGTGCCAGCAGCTCGACAGAGACTAACTATGGCTACACCTTC	CASSSTETNYGYTF
TRBJ2-1	NA	TRBV4-2	16	NA	TGTGCCAGCAGCCAAATGCCACCGGGACAATACAATGAGCAGTTCTTC	CASSQMPPGQYNEQFF
TRBJ2-2	NA	TRBV11-2	16	many	TGTGCCAGCAGCCACGGAATTAGCGGGAACACCGGGGAGCTGTTTTTT	CASSHGISGNTGELFF
TRBJ2-5	TRBD2	TRBV27	15	NA	TGTGCCAGCAGTCACGCGGGGGGACTCCAAGAGACCCAGTACTTC	CASSHAGGLQETQYF
TRBJ2-5	NA	TRBV20-1	15	NA	TGCAGTGCTGTCCCCGGGACAACGGGCCGGGTGACCCAGTACTTC	CSAVPGTTGRVTQYF
TRBJ2-1	NA	TRBV5-4	13	NA	TGTGCCAGCAGTGAACAGTTCAAGGATGAGCAGTTCTTC	CASSEQFKDEQFF
TRBJ1-5	NA	TRBV12-3/TRBV12-4	15	few	TGTGCCAGCAGTTTAAGGACTAGGGGCAGTCAGCCCCAGCATTTT	CASSLRTRGSQPQHF
TRBJ2-3	NA	TRBV5-1	19	many	TGCGCCAGCAGCCTTTCTGCCCCCCCAGGGACACCAAGCACAGATACGCAGTATTTT	CASSLSAPPGTPSTDTQYF
TRBJ2-7	TRBD2	TRBV4-1	15	many	TGCGCCAGCAGCCAATCGGCGGGGGGACCCTACGAGCAGTACTTC	CASSQSAGGPYEQYF
TRBJ2-5	NA	TRBV10-2	14	few	TGCGCCAGCAGTCGTGTACCCCGGGAAGAGACCCAGTACTTC	CASSRVPREETQYF
TRBJ2-3	NA	TRBV7-2	13	few	TGTGCCAGCAGTTCCCACAGCACAGATACGCAGTATTTT	CASSSHSTDTQYF
TRBJ2-3	TRBD1	TRBV7-6	18	NA	TGTGCCAGCAGCTTAATTGGGACAGGGGGCATGGGCACAGATACGCAGTATTTT	CASSLIGTGGMGTDTQYF
TRBJ2-2	NA	TRBV4-1	15	few	TGCGCCAGCAGCCAACAGGGGTCGAGGACCGGGGAGCTGTTTTTT	CASSQQGSRTGELFF
TRBJ2-3	NA	TRBV4-3	15	NA	TGCGCCAGCAGCCAAGATTCCAGGGCCACAGATACGCAGTATTTT	CASSQDSRATDTQYF
TRBJ2-5	TRBD2	TRBV7-3	16	NA	TGTGCCAGCAGCTCGTATAGCGGGGGGCCAGAAGAGACCCAGTACTTC	CASSSYSGGPEETQYF
TRBJ2-3	NA	TRBV15	12	many	TGTGCCACCAGCAGGGGGGGAGATACGCAGTATTTT	CATSRGGDTQYF
TRBJ2-1	TRBD2	TRBV7-9	16	few	TGTGCCAGCAGCTTAGGGACTAGCGGGGACCGCAATGAGCAGTTCTTC	CASSLGTSGDRNEQFF
TRBJ1-1	NA	TRBV12-3/TRBV12-4	14	few	TGTGCCAGCAGTCCGTCCGGGGTGACGGCGGAAGCTTTCTTT	CASSPSGVTAEAFF
TRBJ1-5	NA	TRBV27	13	few	TGTGCCAGCAGTTTAAGGGTTTCTCAGCCCCAGCATTTT	CASSLRVSQPQHF
TRBJ2-3	TRBD2	TRBV3-1	19	NA	TGTGCCAGCAGCCAACGCCCAACTAGCGGGGGGGATAGCACAGATACGCAGTATTTT	CASSQRPTSGGDSTDTQYF
TRBJ2-1	NA	TRBV27	14	NA	TGTGCCAGCAGTCTTGGGGGGGGCCTCAATGAGCAGTTCTTC	CASSLGGGLNEQFF
TRBJ2-3	NA	TRBV7-6	13	NA	TGTGCCAGCAGCCGCCCCTTAACGGGTACGCAGTATTTT	CASSRPLTGTQYF
TRBJ2-1	TRBD2	TRBV7-9	14	few	TGTGCCAGCGGGACTAGCGGGGACTACAATGAGCAGTTCTTC	CASGTSGDYNEQFF
TRBJ1-2	NA	TRBV4-1	15	NA	TGCGCCAGCAGCCCCTCGTACAGACCTGACTATGGCTACACCTTC	CASSPSYRPDYGYTF
TRBJ1-2	TRBD1	TRBV3-1	15	NA	TGTGCCAGCAGCCAGACCGGGACAGGGTTGCAAGGCTACACCTTC	CASSQTGTGLQGYTF
TRBJ2-5	TRBD2	TRBV2	15	few	TGTGCCAGCAGTGAACTAGCGGGGGGGCTGGAGACCCAGTACTTC	CASSELAGGLETQYF